Listed below are T cell receptor beta chains from one sample, sequenced in a study of beta chain features in type 1 diabetes. The data were produced by immunoSEQ multiplex PCR, yet TCRdb's version contains in-frame clones alone and is incomplete. The repertoire holds around 430,000 clones, approximately 30% seen once, with roughly 0.06% in the top ten. Material: naive CD4+ T cells from blood. All receptors derive from a man aged 18 to 29 in good health. The CDR3 runs from the conserved cysteine through the conserved F or W. A D gene is named only where the DNA matches it firmly. Clone size is not always given. Where it is, it says once, few, many or a class for expanded clones.

v_call	j_call	clone_size	d_call	cdr3_aa	cdr3_nt
TRBV21-1	TRBJ1-2	.	.	CVHFVYGYTF	TGTGTCCACTTTGTCTATGGCTACACCTTC
TRBV28	TRBJ2-7	.	.	CASISGDHEQYF	TGTGCCAGCATCTCGGGGGATCACGAGCAGTACTTC
TRBV25-1	TRBJ2-2	.	.	CASSARTNTGELFF	TGTGCCAGCAGTGCCAGAACGAACACCGGGGAGCTGTTTTTT
TRBV7-9	TRBJ1-5	.	TRBD1	CASSLAGGLSQPQHF	TGTGCCAGCAGCCTCGCAGGGGGGTTAAGTCAGCCCCAGCATTTT
TRBV14	TRBJ2-5	.	.	CASSQEKGRREKTQYF	TGTGCCAGCAGCCAAGAGAAGGGGAGGAGAGAAAAGACCCAGTACTTC
TRBV5-4	TRBJ2-5	few	TRBD1	CASRRQGQETQYF	TGTGCCAGCAGGAGACAGGGTCAAGAGACCCAGTACTTC
TRBV7-2	TRBJ1-2	once	TRBD1	CASSLDRGRNYGYTF	TGTGCCAGCAGCTTGGACAGGGGGAGGAACTATGGCTACACCTTC
TRBV29-1	TRBJ1-4	few	.	CSVAGATNEKLFF	TGCAGCGTTGCAGGGGCAACTAATGAAAAACTGTTTTTT
TRBV5-6	TRBJ2-2	few	TRBD2	CASSLVVREFTGELFF	TGTGCCAGCAGCTTGGTAGTGCGGGAGTTCACCGGGGAGCTGTTTTTT
TRBV29-1	TRBJ2-5	few	TRBD2	CSVQGLADQETQYF	TGCAGCGTCCAGGGACTAGCGGACCAAGAGACCCAGTACTTC
TRBV30	TRBJ1-1	few	.	CAWSIRRDTEAFF	TGTGCCTGGAGTATTCGCAGGGACACTGAAGCTTTCTTT
TRBV27	TRBJ2-7	.	TRBD2	CATSGTSGIAYEQYF	TGTGCCACCTCCGGGACTAGCGGGATCGCCTACGAGCAGTACTTC
TRBV6-1	TRBJ2-7	.	.	CASSEVRPYEQYF	TGTGCCAGCAGTGAAGTGAGACCCTACGAGCAGTACTTC
TRBV18	TRBJ2-1	few	TRBD1	CASSGTVSSYNEQFF	TGTGCCAGCTCTGGGACAGTAAGCTCCTACAATGAGCAGTTCTTC
TRBV30	TRBJ1-1	.	.	CAWSAEWKNTEAFF	TGTGCCTGGAGTGCGGAATGGAAGAACACTGAAGCTTTCTTT
TRBV7-2	TRBJ2-3	.	TRBD2	CASSPWTSGMADTQYF	TGTGCCAGCAGCCCCTGGACTAGCGGGATGGCGGATACGCAGTATTTT